Listed below are T cell receptor beta chains from one sample, sequenced in a study of cytomegalovirus exposure and HLA in healthy donors. Measured with immunoSEQ multiplex PCR; TCRdb has only the in-frame clones, and not every one. This table has roughly 110,000 clones, 60% to 80% appearing once. Sample: PBMCs. Every receptor here comes from a boy under 18 in good health and CMV-seronegative. CDR3s include the opening cysteine and the closing phenylalanine or tryptophan. D genes are given only for firm matches. Clone size, where shown, is once, few, many, or a class for clones that have expanded.

D | size | J | V | CDR3 | DNA
TRBD2 | - | TRBJ2-3 | TRBV19 | CASSIGGTSGDTQYF | TGTGCCAGTAGTATAGGTGGGACTAGCGGAGATACGCAGTATTTT
TRBD1 | - | TRBJ1-3 | TRBV9 | CASSVEVRGNTIYF | TGTGCCAGCAGCGTAGAGGTCAGGGGGAACACCATATATTTT
TRBD2 | - | TRBJ2-5 | TRBV5-1 | CASSFSSGGAFETQYF | TGCGCCAGCAGCTTCTCTAGCGGGGGGGCCTTTGAGACCCAGTACTTC
- | - | TRBJ2-5 | TRBV7-2 | CASSSLGSLGGETQYF | TGTGCCAGCAGCTCTCTAGGGAGTTTGGGTGGGGAGACCCAGTACTTC
- | - | TRBJ2-7 | TRBV5-1 | CASRYAGDPYEQYF | TGCGCCAGCAGGTACGCAGGGGATCCCTACGAGCAGTACTTC
TRBD2 | - | TRBJ2-2 | TRBV19 | CASKASGRNTGELFF | TGTGCCAGTAAGGCTAGCGGGAGGAACACCGGGGAGCTGTTTTTT
TRBD1 | few | TRBJ2-7 | TRBV30 | CAWSRTGGAYEQYF | TGTGCCTGGAGTCGGACAGGGGGAGCGTACGAGCAGTACTTC
TRBD2 | - | TRBJ2-7 | TRBV5-1 | CASSLSYSGTSGNYEQYF | TGCGCCAGCAGCCTATCGTACTCCGGGACTAGCGGTAACTACGAGCAGTACTTC
- | - | TRBJ1-6 | TRBV30 | CAWSQGRDSPLHF | TGTGCCTGGAGTCAAGGGAGGGATTCACCCCTCCACTTT
- | - | TRBJ1-1 | TRBV6-1 | CASSEWPLGAFF | TGTGCCAGCAGTGAATGGCCTCTAGGCGCTTTCTTT
- | - | TRBJ2-7 | TRBV19 | CASSMRLTKYSYEQYF | TGTGCCAGTAGTATGCGACTCACCAAATACTCCTACGAGCAGTACTTC
- | - | TRBJ1-2 | TRBV4-1 | CASSQGTGYGYTF | TGCGCCAGCAGCCAAGGTACAGGGTATGGCTACACCTTC
TRBD1 | - | TRBJ2-1 | TRBV18 | CASSPRTGDNEQFF | TGTGCCAGCTCACCGAGGACAGGCGACAATGAGCAGTTCTTC
TRBD1 | once | TRBJ1-1 | TRBV29-1 | CSAATGRQTEAFF | TGCAGCGCGGCGACAGGGAGGCAAACTGAAGCTTTCTTT
TRBD1 | once | TRBJ1-1 | TRBV29-1 | CSDGQGRDTEAFF | TGCAGCGACGGACAGGGACGGGACACTGAAGCTTTCTTT
- | - | TRBJ2-1 | TRBV6-5 | CASSYLARSYNEQFF | TGTGCCAGCAGTTATCTAGCAAGATCCTACAATGAGCAGTTCTTC
- | - | TRBJ1-1 | TRBV5-1 | CASSLDGVETEAFF | TGCGCCAGCAGCTTGGACGGGGTGGAGACTGAAGCTTTCTTT
- | - | TRBJ2-7 | TRBV30 | CAWAVDRDYEQYF | TGTGCCTGGGCAGTGGACAGAGACTACGAGCAGTACTTC
TRBD1 | - | TRBJ1-5 | TRBV7-2 | CASSLVGGQSNQPQHF | TGTGCCAGCAGCTTAGTTGGGGGACAGAGCAATCAGCCCCAGCATTTT
- | once | TRBJ1-1 | TRBV4-1 | CASSQTGNTEAFF | TGCGCCAGCAGCCAGACAGGGAACACTGAAGCTTTCTTT
- | - | TRBJ1-1 | TRBV5-6 | CASSLDAPQAGTEAFF | TGTGCCAGCAGCTTGGATGCCCCTCAAGCAGGGACTGAAGCTTTCTTT
- | - | TRBJ1-5 | TRBV28 | CASNGVDSYQPQHF | TGTGCCAGCAATGGGGTGGACAGTTATCAGCCCCAGCATTTT
- | - | TRBJ2-1 | TRBV7-9 | CASSLPRPAAEQFF | TGTGCCAGCAGCCTTCCCCGGCCAGCGGCTGAGCAGTTCTTC
- | - | TRBJ2-7 | TRBV27 | CASSLSSRASYEQYF | TGTGCCAGCAGTTTATCGAGCAGGGCCTCCTACGAGCAGTACTTC
- | - | TRBJ1-5 | TRBV7-9 | CASSLEHSNQPQHF | TGTGCCAGCAGCTTAGAACACAGCAATCAGCCCCAGCATTTT
TRBD1 | - | TRBJ1-1 | TRBV5-1 | CASSLVPGGTEAFF | TGCGCCAGCAGCTTGGTTCCAGGGGGCACTGAAGCTTTCTTT
TRBD2 | - | TRBJ2-7 | TRBV18 | CASSPPASGSYEQYF | TGTGCCAGCTCACCACCGGCTAGCGGTTCCTACGAGCAGTACTTC
TRBD2 | - | TRBJ2-3 | TRBV9 | CASSVGPGLDGTDTQYF | TGTGCCAGCAGCGTAGGCCCGGGACTAGACGGCACAGATACGCAGTATTTT
- | - | TRBJ2-2 | TRBV28 | CASSLSSQGQHRELFF | TGTGCCAGCAGTTTATCTAGCCAGGGGCAACACCGGGAGCTGTTTTTT
- | - | TRBJ2-7 | TRBV27 | CASSLRQASYEQYF | TGTGCCAGCAGTCTCCGACAGGCTTCCTACGAGCAGTACTTC
TRBD1 | - | TRBJ1-1 | TRBV18 | CASSQQTGVITEAFF | TGTGCCAGCTCACAACAGACAGGGGTTATCACTGAAGCTTTCTTT
- | - | TRBJ1-2 | TRBV28 | CASNPPAGNYGYTF | TGTGCCAGCAATCCCCCGGCGGGTAACTATGGCTACACCTTC
TRBD2 | - | TRBJ2-7 | TRBV28 | CASSRLGGVEYEQYF | TGTGCCAGCAGCCGGCTTGGGGGGGTTGAGTACGAGCAGTACTTC
- | - | TRBJ2-7 | TRBV7-5 | CAGRGGDQYEQYF | TGTGCCGGACGAGGGGGTGATCAGTACGAGCAGTACTTC
- | - | TRBJ1-3 | TRBV29-1 | CSVTLTSLRNTIYF | TGCAGCGTCACATTAACGTCTTTAAGAAACACCATATATTTT
- | - | TRBJ1-5 | TRBV6-5 | CASSYGFNQPQHF | TGTGCCAGCAGTTACGGCTTCAATCAGCCCCAGCATTTT
- | few | TRBJ1-5 | TRBV10-3 | CAISDRSKSPNQPQHF | TGTGCCATCAGTGATCGGTCCAAAAGTCCCAATCAGCCCCAGCATTTT
TRBD1 | - | TRBJ2-2 | TRBV5-1 | CASSLVLTGGTGELFF | TGCGCCAGCAGCTTAGTGTTGACAGGGGGCACCGGGGAGCTGTTTTTT
- | - | TRBJ2-3 | TRBV6-5 | CASSQTGSTDTQYF | TGTGCCAGCTCCCAGACTGGGAGTACAGATACGCAGTATTTT
- | few | TRBJ2-7 | TRBV9 | CASSVTGQPYEQYF | TGTGCCAGCAGCGTTACAGGGCAGCCCTACGAGCAGTACTTC
TRBD2 | few | TRBJ2-7 | TRBV5-1 | CASSLWLAGYEQYF | TGCGCCAGCAGCTTGTGGCTAGCGGGCTACGAGCAGTACTTC
TRBD1 | few | TRBJ1-2 | TRBV6-5 | CASTKITGGGYGYTF | TGTGCCAGCACAAAAATTACAGGGGGTGGCTATGGCTACACCTTC
TRBD1 | - | TRBJ1-1 | TRBV5-6 | CASSPASGQGRRAEAFF | TGTGCCAGCAGCCCAGCTTCGGGACAGGGGAGGAGGGCTGAAGCTTTCTTT
- | - | TRBJ1-1 | TRBV19 | CASSIPPRRGAEAFF | TGTGCCAGTAGTATCCCTCCCCGCAGGGGTGCTGAAGCTTTCTTT
- | - | TRBJ1-1 | TRBV4-1 | CASSHPGLMDTEAFF | TGCGCCAGCAGCCACCCTGGACTTATGGACACTGAAGCTTTCTTT
- | - | TRBJ2-5 | TRBV5-1 | CASRGLPQETQYF | TGCGCCAGCAGAGGACTACCTCAAGAGACCCAGTACTTC
- | few | TRBJ1-6 | TRBV5-1 | CASSRGGDNSPLHF | TGCGCCAGCAGCAGGGGGGGAGATAATTCACCCCTCCACTTT
TRBD2 | - | TRBJ2-1 | TRBV7-9 | CASSLLLAGYNEQFF | TGTGCCAGCAGCTTATTGCTAGCGGGATACAATGAGCAGTTCTTC